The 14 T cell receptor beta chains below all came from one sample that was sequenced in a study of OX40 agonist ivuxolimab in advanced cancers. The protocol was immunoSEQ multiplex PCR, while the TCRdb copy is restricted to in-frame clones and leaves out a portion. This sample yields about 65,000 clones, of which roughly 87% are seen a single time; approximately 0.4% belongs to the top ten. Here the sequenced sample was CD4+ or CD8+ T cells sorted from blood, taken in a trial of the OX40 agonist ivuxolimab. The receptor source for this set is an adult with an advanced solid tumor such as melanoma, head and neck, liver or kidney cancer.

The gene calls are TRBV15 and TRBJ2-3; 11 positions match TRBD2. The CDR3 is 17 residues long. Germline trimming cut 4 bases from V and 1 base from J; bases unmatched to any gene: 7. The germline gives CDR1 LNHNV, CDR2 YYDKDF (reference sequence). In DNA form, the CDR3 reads TGTGCCACCAGCAAAAGGACTAGCGGGTTGCGCACAGATACGCAGTATTTT. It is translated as CATSKRTSGLRTDTQYF. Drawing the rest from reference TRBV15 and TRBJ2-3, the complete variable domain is DAMVIQNPRYQVTQFGKPVTLSCSQTLNHNVMYWYQQKSSQAPKLLFHYYDKDFNNEADTPDNFQSRRPNTSFCFLDIRSPGLGDTAMYLCATSKRTSGLRTDTQYFGPGTRLTVL.

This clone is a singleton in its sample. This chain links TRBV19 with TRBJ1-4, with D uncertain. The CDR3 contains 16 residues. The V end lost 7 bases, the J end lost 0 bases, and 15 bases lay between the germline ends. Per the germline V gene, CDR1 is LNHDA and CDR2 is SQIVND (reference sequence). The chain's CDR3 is CASTPSADPTNEKLFF. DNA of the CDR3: TGTGCCAGTACCCCCTCGGCTGACCCAACTAATGAAAAACTGTTTTTT.

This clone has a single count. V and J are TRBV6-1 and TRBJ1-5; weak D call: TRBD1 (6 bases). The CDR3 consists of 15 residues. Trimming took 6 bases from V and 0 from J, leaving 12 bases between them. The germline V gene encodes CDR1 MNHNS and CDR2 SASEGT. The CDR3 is CASSLDRISNQPQHF. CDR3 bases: TGTGCCAGCAGCCTCGACAGGATTAGCAATCAGCCCCAGCATTTT.

The CDR3 loop is CASSLNWGGADTQYF. CDR3 nucleotide sequence: TGCGCCAGCAGCTTGAACTGGGGAGGCGCAGATACGCAGTATTTT. The chain has TRBV5-1 and TRBJ2-3; a possible D gene is TRBD2 (6 bases). The germline gives CDR1 SGHRS, CDR2 YFSETQ. V lost 1 base and J lost 4, with 13 bases in between. The CDR3 is 15 residues long.

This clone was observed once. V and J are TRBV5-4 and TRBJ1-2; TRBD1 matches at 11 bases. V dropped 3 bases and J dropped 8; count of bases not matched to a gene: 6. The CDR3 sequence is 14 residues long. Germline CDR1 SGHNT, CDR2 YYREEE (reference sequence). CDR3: CASSSGQGVRGYTF. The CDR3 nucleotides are TGTGCCAGCAGCTCGGGACAGGGGGTGAGGGGCTACACCTTC.

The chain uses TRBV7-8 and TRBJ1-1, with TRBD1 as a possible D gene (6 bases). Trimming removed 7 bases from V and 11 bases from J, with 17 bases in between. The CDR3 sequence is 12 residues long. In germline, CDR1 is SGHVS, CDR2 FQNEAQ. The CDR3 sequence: CASTLQGSGAFF. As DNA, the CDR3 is TGTGCCAGCACGCTACAGGGTTCGGGGGCTTTCTTT.

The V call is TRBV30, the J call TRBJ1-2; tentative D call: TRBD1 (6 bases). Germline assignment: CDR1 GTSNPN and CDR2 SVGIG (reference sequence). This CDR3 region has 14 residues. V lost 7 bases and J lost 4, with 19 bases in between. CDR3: CASGPIQGGYGYTF. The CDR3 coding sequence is TGTGCCTCGGGACCTATACAAGGGGGCTATGGCTACACCTTC.

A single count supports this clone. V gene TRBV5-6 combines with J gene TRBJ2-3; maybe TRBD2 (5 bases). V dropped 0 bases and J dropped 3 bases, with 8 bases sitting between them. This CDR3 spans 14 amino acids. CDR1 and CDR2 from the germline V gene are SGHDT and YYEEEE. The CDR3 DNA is TGTGCCAGCAGCTTGGGACTAAGAACAGATACGCAGTATTTT. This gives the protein CASSLGLRTDTQYF. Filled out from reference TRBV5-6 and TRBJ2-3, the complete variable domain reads DAGVTQSPTHLIKTRGQQVTLRCSPKSGHDTVSWYQQALGQGPQFIFQYYEEEERQRGNFPDRFSGHQFPNYSSELNVNALLLGDSALYLCASSLGLRTDTQYFGPGTRLTVL.

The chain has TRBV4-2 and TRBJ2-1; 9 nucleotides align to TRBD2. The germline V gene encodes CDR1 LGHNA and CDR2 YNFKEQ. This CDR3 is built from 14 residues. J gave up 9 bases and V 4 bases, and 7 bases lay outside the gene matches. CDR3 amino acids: CASSLGGGDGEQFF. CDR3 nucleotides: TGTGCCAGCAGCCTAGGCGGGGGGGACGGTGAGCAGTTCTTC.

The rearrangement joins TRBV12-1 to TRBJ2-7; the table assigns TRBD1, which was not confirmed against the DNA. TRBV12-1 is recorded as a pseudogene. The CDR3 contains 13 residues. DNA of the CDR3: TGTGCCAGCACCGACAGGGGGCAATACGAGCAGTACTTC. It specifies CASTDRGQYEQYF.

DNA for the CDR3: TGTGCCAGCAGCCAAGGACAGGGGGTGAGATCTAATGAAAAACTGTTTTTT. This sequence encodes CASSQGQGVRSNEKLFF. V usage is TRBV7-9 and J usage is TRBJ1-4; 10 nucleotides match TRBD1. Per the germline V gene, CDR1 is SEHNR and CDR2 is FQNEAQ (reference sequence). The CDR3 has 17 amino acids. V trimming: 5 bases; J trimming: 3 bases; junction bases outside the gene matches: 9.

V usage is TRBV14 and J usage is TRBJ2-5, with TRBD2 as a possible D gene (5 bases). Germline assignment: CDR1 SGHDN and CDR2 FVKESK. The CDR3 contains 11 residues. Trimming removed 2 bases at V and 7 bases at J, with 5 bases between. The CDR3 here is CASSQSGTQYF. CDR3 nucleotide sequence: TGTGCCAGCAGCCAAAGCGGGACCCAGTACTTC.

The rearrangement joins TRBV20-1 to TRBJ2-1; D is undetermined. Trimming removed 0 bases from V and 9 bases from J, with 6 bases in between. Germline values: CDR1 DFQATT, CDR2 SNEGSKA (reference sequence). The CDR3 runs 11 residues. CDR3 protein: CSAREYGEQFF. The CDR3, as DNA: TGCAGTGCTAGAGAGTACGGTGAGCAGTTCTTC.

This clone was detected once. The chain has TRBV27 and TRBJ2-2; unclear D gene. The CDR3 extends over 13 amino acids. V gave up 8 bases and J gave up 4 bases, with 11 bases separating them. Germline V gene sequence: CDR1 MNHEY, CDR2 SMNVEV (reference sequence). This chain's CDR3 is CASLNWATGELFF. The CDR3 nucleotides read TGTGCCAGCCTAAATTGGGCCACCGGGGAGCTGTTTTTT.